This entry describes one T cell receptor (beta chain). The antigen is unknown. This table comes from immunoSEQ multiplex PCR, and its TCRdb copy is limited to in-frame clones, with some not included. The repertoire consists of 200,000 to 250,000 clones, with roughly 84% occurring once and the leading ten covering roughly 2%. Trimming pared 3 bases from V and 3 bases from J, leaving 15 bases between. CDR3 size: 14 residues. CDR1 SQVTM and CDR2 ANQGSEA come from the germline V gene. The sample is drawn from a study of cytomegalovirus exposure and HLA in healthy donors. Study summary: A later analysis reported the same platform for the 110 or so validation repertoires and the roughly 670 first-cohort repertoires. Regarding the study as a whole: The TCR clusters that emerged in the first cohort tended, a later analysis found, to co-occur in the roughly 130 validation repertoires. The study found most TCR sequences rare, yet found some public TCRs in many donors. Testing in vitro showed a few CMV-associated chains specific for CMV antigens.

Sequenced sample: PBMCs. This TCR was recovered from a young woman in good health and CMV-seropositive. The chain carries TRBV29-1 and TRBJ2-7; D is unclear. CDR3 DNA: TGCAGCGTTGATTTAGGCACCACGGGCTACGAGCAGTACTTC. This sequence encodes CSVDLGTTGYEQYF.